These 25 T cell receptor beta chains were all obtained from the same sample, sequenced in a study of T cells expressing NK-cell markers. For each CDR3 protein, TCRdb gives one entry from its re-call of the 5' RACE reads, without DNA. This repertoire includes hundreds of thousands of distinct CDR3 sequences. The specimen was blood T cells: a sorted CD56 or NKG2C T cell subset, CD4+ or CD8+ T cells, or bulk PBMC T cells (not recorded which). The source is a young man in good health.

The V call is TRBV7-3, the J call TRBJ2-1; TCRdb proposes TRBD2, but this gene call is untestable without DNA. This CDR3 is built from 17 residues. Germline V lookup: CDR1 SGHTA, CDR2 FQGTGA. CDR3 protein: CASSLRGRRAGGGEQFF.

This chain connects TRBV15 to TRBJ1-1. In germline, CDR1 is LNHNV, CDR2 YYDKDF (reference sequence). The CDR3 spans 16 residues. Here the CDR3 reads CATSRETRTPRTEAFF.

This rearrangement joins TRBV7-6 to TRBJ1-4. Germline CDR1 and CDR2: SGHVS and FNYEAQ. This CDR3 spans 15 amino acids. The CDR3 loop is CASSRGGGGNEKLFF.

The V gene is TRBV25-1, the J gene TRBJ2-2; TCRdb indicates TRBD1, and absent DNA this call remains unverified. Per germline, CDR1 MGHDK and CDR2 SYGVNS. CDR3 length equals 14 residues. The chain's CDR3 is CASSDPRGAGELFF.

The V call is TRBV28, the J call TRBJ2-3. CDR3 size: 16 residues. CDR1 and CDR2 from the germline V gene are MDHEN and SYDVKM. The CDR3 is CASKTSYRRGTDTQYF.

The chain recombines TRBV29-1 with TRBJ2-1. The CDR3 runs to 13 residues. Per the germline V gene, CDR1 is SQVTM and CDR2 is ANQGSEA. The CDR3 here is CSVEGILYNEQFF.

The chain uses TRBV4-2 and TRBJ2-5; lacking DNA, the TRBD2 call made by TCRdb goes unchecked. This CDR3 region has 15 residues. Per the germline V gene, CDR1 is LGHNA and CDR2 is YNFKEQ. The CDR3 sequence: CASSQDPSVGETQYF.

The gene calls are TRBV29-1 and TRBJ2-5; lacking DNA, the TRBD2 call made by TCRdb goes unchecked. Germline V CDR1 and CDR2: SQVTM, ANQGSEA. The CDR3 spans 13 residues. The chain's CDR3 is CSSSLGLQETQYF.

V gene TRBV15 combines with J gene TRBJ2-2. Germline V gives CDR1 LNHNV, CDR2 YYDKDF (reference sequence). The CDR3 is made up of 17 amino acids. The CDR3 spells CATSRDKIRLSTGELFF.

The chain links TRBV4-1 to TRBJ2-1; TCRdb's D gene call, TRBD2, goes unchecked for lack of DNA. The CDR3 spans 13 residues. CDR1 and CDR2 (germline): MGHRA, YSYEKL. The CDR3 spells CASSPTSVDEQFF.

V is TRBV12-3 or TRBV12-4 and J is TRBJ2-3; TCRdb returns TRBD1, unconfirmable since there is no DNA. This CDR3 is 15 amino acids long. The CDR3 sequence is CASFNRGQGTDTQYF.

The chain employs TRBV5-5 and TRBJ2-7; as DNA is missing, the TRBD1 call by TCRdb cannot be tested. Germline CDR1 reads SGHKS; CDR2 reads YYEKEE (reference sequence). This CDR3 is built from 13 residues. CDR3 loop: CASIYEAGNEQYF.

The chain employs TRBV25-1 and TRBJ2-3. Germline CDR1 is MGHDK and CDR2 is SYGVNS. This CDR3 is 15 amino acids long. CDR3 sequence reads: CASSANYQLQDTQYF.

This chain links TRBV12-3 or TRBV12-4 with TRBJ2-1; TCRdb calls TRBD2, which cannot be checked without DNA. The CDR3 totals 15 residues. The CDR3 here is CASRTSGRRGDEQFF.

The rearrangement uses TRBV2 and TRBJ2-3. The CDR3 sequence is 11 residues long. Germline CDR1 SNHLY, CDR2 FYNNEI. CDR3 residues: CASSDARTQYF.

The V call is TRBV7-9, the J call TRBJ2-5; TCRdb calls TRBD1, which cannot be checked without DNA. The CDR3 consists of 15 residues. Germline V gene sequence: CDR1 SEHNR, CDR2 FQNEAQ (reference sequence). CDR3 in amino acids: CASSLLSGQKETQYF.

The genes are TRBV12-3 or TRBV12-4 and TRBJ1-1. This CDR3 contains 13 residues. CDR3 in amino acids: CASSSIAGRGAFF.

This chain joins TRBV11-1 and TRBJ2-4; lacking DNA, the TRBD1 call made by TCRdb goes unchecked. CDR3 length: 13 residues. Germline values: CDR1 SGHAT, CDR2 FQDESV (reference sequence). The CDR3 spells CASGRDIKNIQYF.

V and J are TRBV7-9 and TRBJ2-7; TCRdb's D call of TRBD1 is untestable without DNA. Germline V gene sequence: CDR1 SEHNR, CDR2 FQNEAQ (reference sequence). The CDR3 spans 16 residues. CDR3 amino acids: CASAHKTGTAPYEEYF.

The chain has TRBV29-1 and TRBJ2-1; TCRdb lists TRBD2, though no DNA is available to test this call. CDR3 length equals 21 residues. In germline, CDR1 is SQVTM, CDR2 ANQGSEA. The chain's CDR3 is CSVEGLARGTSGKSSYNEQFF.

V is TRBV4-2 and J is TRBJ2-7. Germline assignment: CDR1 LGHNA and CDR2 YNFKEQ. This CDR3 contains 13 residues. The chain's CDR3 is CASSQDRFNEQYF.

V and J are TRBV5-5 and TRBJ2-5; TCRdb outputs TRBD1, but without DNA this stays unchecked. The germline V gene has CDR1 SGHKS and CDR2 YYEKEE (reference sequence). There are 14 residues in the CDR3. CDR3 sequence: CASRTGYPQETQYF.

The gene calls are TRBV3-1 and TRBJ1-1; without DNA, the TCRdb call of TRBD1 cannot be checked. The CDR3 is 15 amino acids. CDR1 and CDR2 (germline): LGHDT, YNNKEL (reference sequence). This chain's CDR3 is CASSLPGKMNTEAFF.

The rearrangement links TRBV7-6 to TRBJ2-7; TCRdb indicates TRBD2, and absent DNA this call remains unverified. The CDR3 covers 16 residues. Germline loops: CDR1 SGHVS, CDR2 FNYEAQ. This chain's CDR3 is CASSLDPGLAAYEQYF.

The V and J genes are TRBV20-1 and TRBJ1-5; TCRdb's assignment of TRBD1 cannot be checked, as there is no DNA. Per germline, CDR1 DFQATT and CDR2 SNEGSKA (reference sequence). The CDR3 consists of 15 residues. The chain's CDR3 is CSATDTILYNQPQHF.